The 24 T cell receptor beta chains reported below all come from one sample, sequenced in a study of blood T cell repertoires in COVID-19. Some clones are missing from TCRdb's copy, which holds only in-frame ones; the method was immunoSEQ multiplex PCR. This table holds some 74,000 clones, roughly 76% found once. The specimen sequenced was peripheral blood. Every receptor here comes from a man in his 70s with active or convalescent COVID-19.

This clone has a single count. The V and J genes are TRBV18 and TRBJ2-3; 8 bases are shared with TRBD1. The V gene's germline CDR1 is KGHSH and CDR2 LQKENI. V was pared by 2 bases and J by 5 bases, with 3 bases of the junction left unmatched. CDR3 length: 14 residues. For the CDR3, the DNA is TGTGCCAGCTCACCAGGACAGGGAGGAGATACGCAGTATTTT. This sequence encodes CASSPGQGGDTQYF.

This chain links TRBV24-1 with TRBJ1-5, with 7 bases that match TRBD1. CDR3 size: 13 residues. V shed 4 bases and J 9 bases; nucleotides not matched to a gene: 5. The V gene's germline CDR1 is KGHDR and CDR2 SFDVKD. The chain's CDR3 is CATSEQQGWPQHF. DNA for the CDR3: TGTGCCACCAGTGAACAACAGGGGTGGCCCCAGCATTTT.

The chain couples TRBV4-1 to TRBJ1-1; D gene uncertain. Germline V gene data show CDR1 as MGHRA and CDR2 as YSYEKL. The CDR3 contains 14 residues. Trimming shortened V by 0 bases and J by 3 bases, and 8 bases separated the two germline ends. The CDR3 loop is CASSQDGGYTEAFF. The CDR3 nucleotides are TGCGCCAGCAGCCAAGATGGAGGGTACACTGAAGCTTTCTTT.

This clone was seen once. The rearrangement links TRBV28 to TRBJ1-2; D uncertain. This CDR3 has 12 residues. Germline values: CDR1 MDHEN, CDR2 SYDVKM. Trimming removed 2 bases at V and 8 bases at J, with 9 bases between. For the CDR3, the DNA is TGTGCCAGCAGTTTAAGGGAGGGCGGCTACACCTTC. It yields the protein CASSLREGGYTF.

V and J are TRBV4-2 and TRBJ2-5, with D possibly matching TRBD1 (6 bases). The CDR3 runs 15 residues. Germline V lookup: CDR1 LGHNA, CDR2 YNFKEQ. V gave up 2 bases and J gave up 2 bases, with 12 bases separating them. The CDR3 DNA follows: TGTGCCAGCAGCCAACTCGGACAGACACAAGAGACCCAGTACTTC. This codes for CASSQLGQTQETQYF.

The V call is TRBV5-4, the J call TRBJ2-1; the D gene is possibly TRBD2 (6 bases). Trimming removed 5 bases at V and 6 bases at J, with 12 bases between. The CDR3 spans 13 residues. Germline V gives CDR1 SGHNT, CDR2 YYREEE (reference sequence). This chain's CDR3 is CASRTASANEQFF. CDR3 nucleotides: TGTGCCAGCAGGACCGCTAGCGCCAATGAGCAGTTCTTC.

This chain joins TRBV18 and TRBJ1-3; TRBD1 might be the D (6 bases). Germline V gives CDR1 KGHSH, CDR2 LQKENI. This CDR3 has 14 amino acids. The V and J ends lost 6 bases and 2 bases respectively, with 11 bases between them. CDR3 in DNA: TGTGCCAGCTCCCCGGGACAAACTGGAAACACCATATATTTT. It encodes CASSPGQTGNTIYF.

The chain joins TRBV19 to TRBJ1-2; D is possibly TRBD1 (5 bases). CDR1 is LNHDA and CDR2 is SQIVND in the germline V gene (reference sequence). The CDR3 sequence is 16 residues long. Deletions cut 7 bases from V and 1 base from J, with 19 bases between. The CDR3 spells CASIRAGQDHNYGYTF. The CDR3 DNA is TGTGCCAGTATCCGTGCAGGGCAGGACCATAACTATGGCTACACCTTC.

The chain carries TRBV11-1 and TRBJ2-1; 16 bases match TRBD2. The CDR3 is 16 residues long. The V gene end was trimmed by 4 bases and the J gene end by 4 bases; junction bases not matched to a gene: 1. Germline CDR1 and CDR2: SGHAT and FQDESV (reference sequence). The DNA for the CDR3 is TGTGCCAGCAGCTCGGGACTAGCGGGGGGGTACAATGAGCAGTTCTTC. Translation gives CASSSGLAGGYNEQFF.

The chain recombines TRBV9 with TRBJ2-7; a possible D gene is TRBD1 (6 bases). The CDR3 length is 14 residues. The germline V and J ends were trimmed by 0 bases and 0 bases, with 7 bases remaining between them. Germline V gene sequence: CDR1 SGDLS, CDR2 YYNGEE. CDR3 region: CASSVGDNSYEQYF. CDR3 bases: TGTGCCAGCAGCGTAGGGGACAACTCCTACGAGCAGTACTTC.

The chain combines TRBV9 with TRBJ2-7, with 9 nucleotides matching TRBD2. Germline V gene data show CDR1 as SGDLS and CDR2 as YYNGEE. The V and J ends lost 2 bases and 4 bases, in that order; junction bases with no gene match: 7. The CDR3 runs to 15 residues. CDR3 residues: CASSVQSGGRYEQYF. The CDR3, as DNA: TGTGCCAGCAGCGTCCAGAGCGGGGGGAGGTACGAGCAGTACTTC. The variable domain in full, completed from reference TRBV9 and TRBJ2-7, reads DSGVTQTPKHLITATGQRVTLRCSPRSGDLSVYWYQQSLDQGLQFLIQYYNGEERAKGNILERFSAQQFPDLHSELNLSSLELGDSALYFCASSVQSGGRYEQYFGPGTRLTVT.

This chain links TRBV5-8 with TRBJ1-1, with 10 nucleotides matching TRBD1. This CDR3 contains 15 residues. Germline CDR1 and CDR2: SGHTS and YDEGEE. After removal of 4 bases from V and 3 bases from J, the junction contained 6 bases not matched to a gene. CDR3 coding DNA: TGTGCCAGCAGCAAAACCGGGACAGGGGACACTGAAGCTTTCTTT. Translation gives CASSKTGTGDTEAFF.

This chain connects TRBV5-5 to TRBJ2-1; D might be TRBD1 (5 bases). The germline V gene has CDR1 SGHKS and CDR2 YYEKEE (reference sequence). The CDR3 sequence is 14 residues long. V lost 1 base and J lost 5, with 10 bases in between. The CDR3 sequence is CASSLPPGNNEQFF. As DNA, the CDR3 is TGTGCCAGCAGCTTGCCCCCAGGGAACAATGAGCAGTTCTTC.

The CDR3 bases are TGTGCCAGCAGCTCTCGGACAGGGCGCGACACCGGGGAGCTGTTTTTT. Its protein is CASSSRTGRDTGELFF. J is TRBJ2-2 and V is TRBV9; 8 bases align to TRBD1. V gave up 4 bases and J gave up 3 bases; unmatched junction bases: 8. This CDR3 region has 16 residues. Germline V gene data show CDR1 as SGDLS and CDR2 as YYNGEE.

The chain uses TRBV6-6 and TRBJ2-3; D may be TRBD2 (7 bases). CDR3 length: 16 residues. Looked up from germline, CDR1 is MNHNY and CDR2 is SVGAGI (reference sequence). V lost 2 bases, J lost 4 bases, and 16 bases lay in between. The CDR3 here is CASSYIGGGEADTQYF. The CDR3 DNA reads as TGTGCCAGCAGTTACATTGGAGGGGGGGAGGCAGATACGCAGTATTTT.

This clone counts as medium-sized. The V call is TRBV28, the J call TRBJ1-3; D remains unclear. Germline values: CDR1 MDHEN, CDR2 SYDVKM. The CDR3 has 14 residues. V lost 2 bases, J lost 4 bases, and 9 bases lay in between. Written as DNA, the CDR3 is TGTGCCAGCAGTTTAGTGTCAGTCGGAAACACCATATATTTT. Protein product: CASSLVSVGNTIYF.

The chain links TRBV29-1 to TRBJ2-5; D perhaps matches TRBD2 (7 bases). The CDR3 runs 16 residues. Germline CDR1 is SQVTM and CDR2 is ANQGSEA. V lost 7 bases and J 2 bases, leaving 23 bases between the germline ends. The CDR3 DNA follows: TGCAGCGCCCGACAAGGGCCGGGGAGGGGGCAAGAGACCCAGTACTTC. Encoded protein: CSARQGPGRGQETQYF.

This clone was seen just once. The chain recombines TRBV4-1 with TRBJ1-4, with TRBD1 as a possible D gene (6 bases). CDR1 and CDR2 (germline): MGHRA, YSYEKL. The CDR3 has 16 residues. V lost 1 base, J lost 5 bases, and 14 bases lay in between. DNA of the CDR3: TGCGCCAGCAGCCAAGTGTCACAGGGATCGAATGAAAAACTGTTTTTT. It encodes CASSQVSQGSNEKLFF.

This clone has ten or more counts. The chain uses TRBV9 and TRBJ2-3; 8 bases match TRBD1. The germline gives CDR1 SGDLS, CDR2 YYNGEE. This CDR3 contains 15 residues. J was trimmed by 6 bases and V by 3 bases; bases with no gene match: 9. The CDR3 DNA reads as TGTGCCAGCAGCGCTTACGGACAGGGTTACGATACGCAGTATTTT. Encoded protein: CASSAYGQGYDTQYF.

The chain combines TRBV5-4 with TRBJ1-2, with 12 bases fitting TRBD1. Germline CDR1 and CDR2: SGHNT and YYREEE (reference sequence). The CDR3 is 17 residues long. The junction had 8 bases not matched to a gene; V was cut back by 5 bases and J by 0 bases. The CDR3 protein is CASRDGTGGITNYGYTF. In DNA form, the CDR3 reads TGTGCCAGCAGGGATGGGACAGGGGGCATTACTAACTATGGCTACACCTTC.

This clone was seen only once. This chain joins TRBV6-5 and TRBJ1-5, with 7 bases lining up with TRBD1. V gave up 8 bases and J gave up 0 bases; unmatched junction bases: 7. The CDR3 runs to 15 residues. Germline V gives CDR1 MNHEY, CDR2 SVGAGI. CDR3 protein: CASAGTVNSNQPQHF. The CDR3 bases are TGTGCCAGCGCGGGGACAGTTAATAGCAATCAGCCCCAGCATTTT.

The chain couples TRBV15 to TRBJ2-1, with D tentatively TRBD2 (5 bases). Trimming pared 1 base from V and 0 bases from J, leaving 13 bases between. Looked up from germline, CDR1 is LNHNV and CDR2 is YYDKDF (reference sequence). This CDR3 region has 17 residues. CDR3: CATSRGRLLSSYNEQFF. The CDR3 region has the DNA TGTGCCACCAGCAGAGGTAGACTATTGAGCTCCTACAATGAGCAGTTCTTC. Filled out from reference TRBV15 and TRBJ2-1, the complete variable domain reads DAMVIQNPRYQVTQFGKPVTLSCSQTLNHNVMYWYQQKSSQAPKLLFHYYDKDFNNEADTPDNFQSRRPNTSFCFLDIRSPGLGDTAMYLCATSRGRLLSSYNEQFFGPGTRLTVL.

This rearrangement joins TRBV2 to TRBJ1-1, with TRBD1 matching 8 bases. Germline lookup yields CDR1 SNHLY and CDR2 FYNNEI. Trimming removed 6 bases from V and 12 bases from J; junction bases left unmatched: 6. The CDR3 runs 11 residues. CDR3 DNA sequence: TGTGCCAGCAGAGCGGACAGGGACCCTTTCTTT. This encodes CASRADRDPFF.

Comment on this clone: The junction does not match germline at one end; this may be a read error. Other DNA variants within this sample encode the same CDR3. The chain joins TRBV2 to TRBJ1-5; 10 nucleotides agree with TRBD1. Germline V gene lookup returns CDR1 SNHLY and CDR2 FYNNEI. The CDR3 is 20 amino acids. CDR3 in amino acids: CASNFHRDRGFGWSNQPQHF. The CDR3 bases are TGCGCCAGCAATTTTCACCGGGACAGGGGATTCGGGTGGAGCAATCAGCCCCAGCATTTT.